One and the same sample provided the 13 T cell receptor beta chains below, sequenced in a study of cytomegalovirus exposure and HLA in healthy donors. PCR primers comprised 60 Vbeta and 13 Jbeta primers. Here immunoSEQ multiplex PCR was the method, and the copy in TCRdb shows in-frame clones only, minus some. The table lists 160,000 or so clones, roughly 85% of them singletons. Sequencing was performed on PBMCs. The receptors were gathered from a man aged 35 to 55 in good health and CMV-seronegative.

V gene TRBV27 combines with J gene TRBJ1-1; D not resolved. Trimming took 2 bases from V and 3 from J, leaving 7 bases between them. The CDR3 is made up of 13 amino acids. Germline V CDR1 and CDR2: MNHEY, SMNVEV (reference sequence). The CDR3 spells CASSLQVYTEAFF. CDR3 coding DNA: TGTGCCAGCAGTTTACAGGTTTACACTGAAGCTTTCTTT.

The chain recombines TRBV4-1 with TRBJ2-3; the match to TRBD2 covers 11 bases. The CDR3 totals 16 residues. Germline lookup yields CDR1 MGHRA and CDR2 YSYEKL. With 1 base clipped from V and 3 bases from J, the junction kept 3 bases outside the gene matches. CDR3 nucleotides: TGCGCCAGCAGCCAAGTACTAGCGGGAGTAACAGATACGCAGTATTTT. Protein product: CASSQVLAGVTDTQYF.

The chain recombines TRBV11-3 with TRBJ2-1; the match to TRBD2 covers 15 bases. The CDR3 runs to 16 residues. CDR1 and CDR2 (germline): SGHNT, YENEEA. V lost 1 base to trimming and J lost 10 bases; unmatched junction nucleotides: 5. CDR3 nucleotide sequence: TGTGCCAGCAGCTTAGTGGGACTAGCGGGAGGCGGAGAGCAGTTCTTC. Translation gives CASSLVGLAGGGEQFF. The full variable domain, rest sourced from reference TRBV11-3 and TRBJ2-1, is EAGVVQSPRYKIIEKKQPVAFWCNPISGHNTLYWYLQNLGQGPELLIRYENEEAVDDSQLPKDRFSAERLKGVDSTLKIQPAELGDSAVYLCASSLVGLAGGGEQFFGPGTRLTVL.

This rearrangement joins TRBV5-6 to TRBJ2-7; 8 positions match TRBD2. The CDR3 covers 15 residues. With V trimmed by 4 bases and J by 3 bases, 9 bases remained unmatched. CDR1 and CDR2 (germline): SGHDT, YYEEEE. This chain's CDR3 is CASSKGSGIGYEQYF. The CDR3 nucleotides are TGTGCCAGCAGCAAGGGTAGCGGGATCGGCTACGAGCAGTACTTC.

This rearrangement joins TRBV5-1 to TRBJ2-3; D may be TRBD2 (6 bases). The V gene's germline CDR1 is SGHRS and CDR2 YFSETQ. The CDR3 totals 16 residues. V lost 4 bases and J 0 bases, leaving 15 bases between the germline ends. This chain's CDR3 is CASSTGRDSSTDTQYF. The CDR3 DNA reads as TGCGCCAGCAGCACCGGACGGGACTCTAGCACAGATACGCAGTATTTT.

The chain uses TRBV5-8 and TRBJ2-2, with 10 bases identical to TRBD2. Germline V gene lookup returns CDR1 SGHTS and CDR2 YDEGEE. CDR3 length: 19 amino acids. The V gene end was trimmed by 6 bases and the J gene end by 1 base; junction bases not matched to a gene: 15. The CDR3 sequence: CASNLGSSGSARNTGELFF. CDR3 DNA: TGTGCCAGCAATTTGGGATCTAGCGGGAGCGCGCGGAACACCGGGGAGCTGTTTTTT.

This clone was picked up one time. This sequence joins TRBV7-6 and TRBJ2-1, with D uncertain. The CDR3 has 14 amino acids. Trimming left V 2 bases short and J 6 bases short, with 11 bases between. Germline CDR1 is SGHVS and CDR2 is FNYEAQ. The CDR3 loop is CASSLLASPNEQFF. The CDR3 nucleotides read TGTGCCAGCAGCTTACTGGCTAGTCCCAATGAGCAGTTCTTC.

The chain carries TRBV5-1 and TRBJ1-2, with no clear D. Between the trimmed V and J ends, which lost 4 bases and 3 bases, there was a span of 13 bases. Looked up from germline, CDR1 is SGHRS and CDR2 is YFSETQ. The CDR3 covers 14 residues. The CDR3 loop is CASSIPQRDYGYTF. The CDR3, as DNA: TGCGCCAGCAGCATACCCCAGAGGGACTATGGCTACACCTTC. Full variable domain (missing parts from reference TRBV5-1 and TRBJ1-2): KAGVTQTPRYLIKTRGQQVTLSCSPISGHRSVSWYQQTPGQGLQFLFEYFSETQRNKGNFPGRFSGRQFSNSRSEMNVSTLELGDSALYLCASSIPQRDYGYTFGSGTRLTVV.

In nucleotides, the CDR3 is TGTGCCAGCAGCGCCGGGGGACAGGGCAGAGGCTACACCTTC. Protein product: CASSAGGQGRGYTF. J is TRBJ1-2 and V is TRBV6-4; TRBD1 matches at 9 bases. The germline V gene has CDR1 MRHNA and CDR2 SNTAGT. Germline trimming cut 6 bases from V and 8 bases from J; bases unmatched to any gene: 10. The CDR3 is 14 residues long.

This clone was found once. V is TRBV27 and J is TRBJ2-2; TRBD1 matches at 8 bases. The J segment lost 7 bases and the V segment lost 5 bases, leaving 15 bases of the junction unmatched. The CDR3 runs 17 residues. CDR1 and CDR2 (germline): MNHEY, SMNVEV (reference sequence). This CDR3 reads CASSQPTQGGLSGELFF. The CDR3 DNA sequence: TGTGCCAGCAGTCAACCTACACAGGGGGGCTTGAGCGGGGAGCTGTTTTTT.

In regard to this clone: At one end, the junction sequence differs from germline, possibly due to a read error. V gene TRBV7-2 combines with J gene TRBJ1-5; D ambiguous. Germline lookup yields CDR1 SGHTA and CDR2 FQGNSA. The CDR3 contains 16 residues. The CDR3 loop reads CASSLAGGYSNQPQHF. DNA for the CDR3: TGTGCCAGCAGCCTAGCGGGAGGGTATAGCAATCAGCCCCAGCATTTT.

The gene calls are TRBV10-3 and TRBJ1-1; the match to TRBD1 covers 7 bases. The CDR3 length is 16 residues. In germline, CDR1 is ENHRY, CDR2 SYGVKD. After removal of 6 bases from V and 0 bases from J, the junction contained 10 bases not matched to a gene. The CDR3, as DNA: TGTGCCATCAGGACCGACAGGGATAGCATGAACACTGAAGCTTTCTTT. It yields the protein CAIRTDRDSMNTEAFF.

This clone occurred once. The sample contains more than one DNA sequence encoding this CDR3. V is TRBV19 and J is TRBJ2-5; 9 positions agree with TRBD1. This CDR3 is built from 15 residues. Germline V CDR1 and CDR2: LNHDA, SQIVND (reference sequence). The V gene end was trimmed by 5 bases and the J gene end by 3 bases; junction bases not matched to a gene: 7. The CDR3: CASSLTGTGKETQYF. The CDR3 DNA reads TGTGCCAGTAGTTTGACCGGGACAGGGAAAGAGACCCAGTACTTC.